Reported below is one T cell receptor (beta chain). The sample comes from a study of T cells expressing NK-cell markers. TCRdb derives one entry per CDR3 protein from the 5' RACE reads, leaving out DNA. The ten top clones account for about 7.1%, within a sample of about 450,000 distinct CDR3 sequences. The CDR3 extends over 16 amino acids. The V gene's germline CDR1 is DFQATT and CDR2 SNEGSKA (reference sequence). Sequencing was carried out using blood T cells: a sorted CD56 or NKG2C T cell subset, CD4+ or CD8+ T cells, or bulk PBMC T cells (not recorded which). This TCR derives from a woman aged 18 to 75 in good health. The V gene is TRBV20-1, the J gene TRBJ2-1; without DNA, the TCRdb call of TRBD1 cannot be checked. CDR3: CSARSGANATYNEQFF.